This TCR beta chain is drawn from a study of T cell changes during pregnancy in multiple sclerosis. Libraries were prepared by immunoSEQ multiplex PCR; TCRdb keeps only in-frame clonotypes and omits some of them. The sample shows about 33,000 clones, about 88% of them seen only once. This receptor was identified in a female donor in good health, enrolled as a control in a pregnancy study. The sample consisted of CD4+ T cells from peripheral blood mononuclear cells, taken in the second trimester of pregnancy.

In DNA form, the CDR3 reads TGTGCCAGCAGCCCATTCACGGGACTAGCGTCCGACAATGAGCAGTTCTTC. The encoded protein is CASSPFTGLASDNEQFF. The J gene is TRBJ2-1, the V gene TRBV14; 10 bases align to TRBD2. V lost 4 bases and J lost 5; bases outside the gene matches: 11. The CDR3 consists of 17 residues. CDR1 SGHDN and CDR2 FVKESK come from the germline V gene.